This TCR beta chain was obtained from a study of T cells after posttransplantation cyclophosphamide. This related bone marrow graft donor gave peripheral blood on the day of marrow donation. Study conclusions and caveats: Later post-transplant blood repertoires were often dominated by donor CD8+ memory clones. Recipient CMV seropositivity and CMV reactivation strongly tracked TRB clonality. Tissue-infiltrating T cells from skin or gut overlapped little with blood T cells.

Germline V gives CDR1 MNHNS, CDR2 SASEGT. The CDR3 is 16 residues long. The V and J ends lost 0 bases and 7 bases, in that order; junction bases with no gene match: 5. TCRdb's copy holds only in-frame clones and misses some; the assay was immunoSEQ multiplex PCR. There are around 6,000 clones in the sample; more than 95% occur only once, and around 0.85% lies in the top ten. Comments on this clone: Its target is unknown.

This clonotype was obtained from a man aged 40-50 years in good health, CMV-negative, and a related stem cell transplant donor. Material: memory CD4+ T cells sorted from PBMCs. This chain links TRBV6-1 with TRBJ2-1; 11 bases align to TRBD2. As DNA, the CDR3 is TGTGCCAGCAGTGAAGCTTTAGCGGGAGGGACGAATGAGCAGTTCTTC. Translated, it gives CASSEALAGGTNEQFF.